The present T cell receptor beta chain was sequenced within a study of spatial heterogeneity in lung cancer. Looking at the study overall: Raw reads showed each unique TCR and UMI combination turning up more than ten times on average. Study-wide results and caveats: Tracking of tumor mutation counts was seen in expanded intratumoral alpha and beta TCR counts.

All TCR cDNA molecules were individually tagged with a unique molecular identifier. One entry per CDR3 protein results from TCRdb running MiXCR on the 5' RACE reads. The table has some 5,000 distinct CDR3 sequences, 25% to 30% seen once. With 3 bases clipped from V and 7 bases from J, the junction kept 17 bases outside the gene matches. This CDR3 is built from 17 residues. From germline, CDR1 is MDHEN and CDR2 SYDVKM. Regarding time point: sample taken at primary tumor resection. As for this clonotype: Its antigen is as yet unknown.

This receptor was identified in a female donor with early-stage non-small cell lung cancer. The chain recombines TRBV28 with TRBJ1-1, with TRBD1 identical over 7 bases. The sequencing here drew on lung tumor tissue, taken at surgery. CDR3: CASSFSGWGDRDNEAFF. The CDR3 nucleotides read TGTGCCAGCAGTTTTTCAGGATGGGGCGACAGGGATAATGAAGCTTTCTTT. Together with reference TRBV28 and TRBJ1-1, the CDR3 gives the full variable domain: DVKVTQSSRYLVKRTGEKVFLECVQDMDHENMFWYRQDPGLGLRLIYFSYDVKMKEKGDIPEGYSVSREKKERFSLILESASTNQTSMYLCASSFSGWGDRDNEAFFGQGTRLTVV.